What follows describes a single T cell receptor (beta chain). What it binds is not known. The CDR3 has 12 amino acids. V was pared by 6 bases and J by 8 bases, with 13 bases between. Germline V CDR1 and CDR2: SGHAT, FQNNGV. The sample originates from a study of T cell responses to AZD1222 COVID-19 vaccine. General study results and limits: A rise in Spike-specific TCR breadth and depth followed two AZD1222 doses. Sampling that yielded the repertoires occurred only after the peak T cell response. Dominant CD4 TCR responses targeted spike regions 160-218 and 743-854. Unmutated regions of variants are reportedly targeted by nearly half of spike-specific TCRs.

Profiling relied on immunoSEQ multiplex PCR, and the TCRdb table lists in-frame clones only, not all of them. The sample consists of some 170,000 clones, approximately 91% of them appearing once. V gene TRBV11-2 combines with J gene TRBJ1-1; D uncertain. This clonotype was obtained from an adult in good health. Here the sequenced sample was peripheral blood, taken on day 0 of AZD1222 vaccination. The CDR3 sequence: CASSSTAQEAFF. CDR3 coding DNA: TGTGCCAGCAGTTCAACGGCGCAAGAAGCTTTCTTT.